This T cell receptor beta chain derives from a study of CD8 T cells in ankylosing spondylitis. General study results and limits: A TCR beta motif of eight highly homologous variants appeared characteristic of ankylosing spondylitis blood.

The CDR3 consists of 15 residues. Germline V gene sequence: CDR1 SGHTA, CDR2 FQGTGA. V lost 4 bases and J 4 bases, leaving 16 bases between the germline ends. TCRdb processed the 5' RACE reads anew with MiXCR; each CDR3 protein has one entry. The sample has 250,000 to 350,000 distinct CDR3 sequences; around 20% are singletons. This clonotype was detected a few times. What it recognizes is unknown. Sequenced input: blood, either unsorted or a sorted T cell fraction (not recorded which). This sequence was found in a male donor with ankylosing spondylitis or in good health (not recorded which). This chain connects TRBV7-3 to TRBJ1-1; D is possibly TRBD1 (5 bases). In DNA, the CDR3 is TGTGCCAGCAGCTCCCAGCAGGGTAGGGGCACTGAAGCTTTCTTT. Protein: CASSSQQGRGTEAFF.